This entry lists 26 T cell receptor beta chains sequenced from one sample in a study of blood T cell repertoires in COVID-19. Here immunoSEQ multiplex PCR was the method, and the copy in TCRdb shows in-frame clones only, minus some. The data contain about 270,000 clones, over 75% of them singletons. Sequencing input: PBMCs or T cells enriched from blood (not recorded which). These TCRs come from a woman aged 25 to 39 who had recovered from COVID-19.

A word on this clone: Additional DNA sequences in this sample encode the identical CDR3. This chain links TRBV18 with TRBJ1-3; D remains unclear. The CDR3 consists of 14 residues. Germline V lookup: CDR1 KGHSH, CDR2 LQKENI. The V end lost 3 bases, the J end lost 2 bases, and 8 bases lay between the germline ends. The CDR3 sequence: CASSPPGPGNTIYF. The CDR3 DNA reads as TGTGCCAGCTCACCTCCAGGCCCTGGAAACACCATATATTTT.

The chain links TRBV27 to TRBJ1-1, with TRBD1 matching over 11 bases. V trimming: 5 bases; J trimming: 4 bases; junction bases outside the gene matches: 9. The CDR3 length is 16 residues. Looked up from germline, CDR1 is MNHEY and CDR2 is SMNVEV (reference sequence). The CDR3 DNA sequence: TGTGCCAGCAGTATATTATCCGGGACAGGGGGCACTGAAGCTTTCTTT. Its protein is CASSILSGTGGTEAFF.

This clone was recorded many times. The V call is TRBV30, the J call TRBJ1-2; D is unresolved. CDR3 size: 11 residues. Germline CDR1 GTSNPN, CDR2 SVGIG (reference sequence). V lost 4 bases, J lost 5 bases, and 8 bases lay in between. The CDR3 DNA follows: TGTGCCTGGATGGGCCTTTATGGCTACACCTTC. The encoded protein is CAWMGLYGYTF.

The CDR3 loop reads CASSLAGWGRRNYGYTF. The CDR3 nucleotides read TGTGCCAGCAGCTTAGCCGGTTGGGGGCGTAGGAACTATGGCTACACCTTC. The rearrangement joins TRBV7-2 to TRBJ1-2; possibly TRBD1 for D (6 bases). This CDR3 region has 17 residues. Germline loops: CDR1 SGHTA, CDR2 FQGNSA. V dropped 0 bases and J dropped 2 bases, with 16 bases sitting between them.

The chain is built from TRBV5-1 and TRBJ1-4; 7 bases are shared with TRBD1. Trimming cost V 1 base and J 0 bases; bases outside gene matches: 6. This CDR3 region has 17 residues. Germline CDR1 reads SGHRS; CDR2 reads YFSETQ. CDR3 in amino acids: CASSLRTGGSTNEKLFF. The CDR3 DNA is TGCGCCAGCAGCTTGAGGACAGGAGGGTCAACTAATGAAAAACTGTTTTTT.

The table lists this clone with a count of one. V is TRBV6-6 and J is TRBJ1-5, with TRBD1 matching 7 bases. This CDR3 is 14 amino acids long. Germline CDR1 is MNHNY and CDR2 is SVGAGI (reference sequence). The J segment lost 4 bases and the V segment lost 5 bases, leaving 5 bases of the junction unmatched. CDR3 coding DNA: TGTGCCAGCAGTGCCACAGGGGTAAATCAGCCCCAGCATTTT. Amino acid sequence: CASSATGVNQPQHF.

This rearrangement joins TRBV11-1 to TRBJ2-7, with 11 bases fitting TRBD2. This CDR3 has 16 residues. Germline CDR1 reads SGHAT; CDR2 reads FQDESV (reference sequence). The ends lost 5 bases at V and 2 bases at J; junction bases unmatched: 8. Here the CDR3 reads CASSQSELAGAYEQYF. The CDR3 coding sequence is TGTGCCAGCAGCCAATCCGAACTAGCGGGGGCCTACGAGCAGTACTTC.

The CDR3 region is CASSWRTIPNEKLFF. In DNA, the CDR3 is TGTGCCAGCAGCTGGAGGACTATCCCTAATGAAAAACTGTTTTTT. This chain connects TRBV7-2 to TRBJ1-4, with no clear D. Germline V gene sequence: CDR1 SGHTA, CDR2 FQGNSA. The ends were cut back, 4 bases at V and 3 bases at J, with 12 bases in the middle. CDR3 size: 15 residues.

This clone was seen once. A read error may produce the germline difference seen at one junction end. This chain joins TRBV20-1 and TRBJ2-7; unclear D gene. The CDR3 covers 10 residues. Germline-derived CDR1 and CDR2 are DFQATT and SNEGSKA (reference sequence). Written as DNA, the CDR3 is TGCAGTGCATTTTCCTCCGAGCAGTACTTC. Translated: CSAFSSEQYF.

The chain has TRBV3-1 (or the pseudogene TRBV3-2) and TRBJ2-1; possible D gene TRBD2, 5 bases. The V end was cut by 3 bases, the J end by 2 bases, with 8 bases between. The germline gives CDR1 LGHDT, CDR2 YNNKEL (reference sequence). This CDR3 spans 14 amino acids. CDR3 residues: CASSHQRTYNEQFF. CDR3 in DNA: TGTGCCAGCAGCCACCAGCGGACCTACAATGAGCAGTTCTTC.

The chain recombines TRBV15 with TRBJ2-1; D ambiguous. Per the germline V gene, CDR1 is LNHNV and CDR2 is YYDKDF (reference sequence). The CDR3 loop spans 15 amino acids. V was trimmed by 0 bases and J by 0 bases, leaving 6 bases between them. CDR3 sequence (DNA): TGTGCCACCAGCAGAGAGGGCAGCTCCTACAATGAGCAGTTCTTC. It specifies CATSREGSSYNEQFF.

The rearrangement links TRBV7-8 to TRBJ2-7; possible D gene TRBD1, 5 bases. The V and J ends lost 1 base and 2 bases respectively, with 9 bases between them. The CDR3 is 14 residues long. Germline V CDR1 and CDR2: SGHVS, FQNEAQ. The CDR3 sequence is CASSLGTPTYEQYF. The CDR3 DNA follows: TGTGCCAGCAGCTTAGGGACACCGACCTACGAGCAGTACTTC. Complete variable domain (other parts from reference TRBV7-8 and TRBJ2-7): GAGVSQSPRYKVAKRGQDVALRCDPISGHVSLFWYQQALGQGPEFLTYFQNEAQLDKSGLPSDRFFAERPEGSVSTLKIQRTQQEDSAVYLCASSLGTPTYEQYFGPGTRLTVT.

V and J are TRBV7-3 and TRBJ2-1; weak D call: TRBD2 (5 bases). V was clipped by 2 bases and J by 0 bases, with 14 bases between them. Per the germline V gene, CDR1 is SGHTA and CDR2 is FQGTGA. The CDR3 length is 17 residues. CDR3 sequence: CASSLLLLGSSYNEQFF. The CDR3 bases are TGTGCCAGCAGCTTACTTCTACTAGGTAGCTCCTACAATGAGCAGTTCTTC. Filled out from reference TRBV7-3 and TRBJ2-1, the complete variable domain reads GAGVSQTPSNKVTEKGKYVELRCDPISGHTALYWYRQSLGQGPEFLIYFQGTGAADDSGLPNDRFFAVRPEGSVSTLKIQRTERGDSAVYLCASSLLLLGSSYNEQFFGPGTRLTVL.

V is TRBV9 and J is TRBJ1-2, with 7 positions matching TRBD1. CDR3 length: 16 amino acids. The germline gives CDR1 SGDLS, CDR2 YYNGEE. V shed 1 base and J 3 bases; nucleotides not matched to a gene: 9. The chain's CDR3 is CASSVNKGAYDYGYTF. In DNA form, the CDR3 reads TGTGCCAGCAGCGTAAATAAGGGGGCTTACGACTATGGCTACACCTTC. The variable domain in full, completed from reference TRBV9 and TRBJ1-2, reads DSGVTQTPKHLITATGQRVTLRCSPRSGDLSVYWYQQSLDQGLQFLIQYYNGEERAKGNILERFSAQQFPDLHSELNLSSLELGDSALYFCASSVNKGAYDYGYTFGSGTRLTVV.

V and J are TRBV19 and TRBJ2-7; TRBD2 matches at 9 bases. The CDR3 is 15 residues long. V dropped 4 bases and J dropped 2; count of bases not matched to a gene: 6. Germline CDR1 is LNHDA and CDR2 is SQIVND (reference sequence). CDR3 region: CASSNRLAVTYEQYF. The CDR3 DNA is TGTGCCAGTAGTAACCGACTAGCGGTAACCTACGAGCAGTACTTC.

V is TRBV7-9 and J is TRBJ2-3; TRBD2 agrees at 8 bases. Germline V CDR1 and CDR2: SEHNR, FQNEAQ (reference sequence). Trimming cost V 2 bases and J 1 base; bases outside gene matches: 11. This CDR3 is built from 18 residues. This CDR3 reads CASSLNRLAGAGTDTQYF. In DNA form, the CDR3 reads TGTGCCAGCAGCTTAAATCGTCTAGCGGGCGCCGGCACAGATACGCAGTATTTT.

As regards this clone: The same CDR3 can be traced to other DNA sequences in this sample. This chain connects TRBV18 to TRBJ2-3, with D tentatively TRBD1 (6 bases). There are 13 residues in the CDR3. Trimming shortened V by 2 bases and J by 6 bases, and 9 bases separated the two germline ends. Germline assignment: CDR1 KGHSH and CDR2 LQKENI. The CDR3, as DNA: TGTGCCAGCTCACCAGGGGGCGAGGATACGCAGTATTTT. As protein: CASSPGGEDTQYF.

This clone appeared once. The gene calls are TRBV25-1 and TRBJ2-7; tentative D call: TRBD1 (5 bases). The length of the CDR3 is 13 residues. Trimming pared 5 bases from V and 2 bases from J, leaving 10 bases between. The germline V gene has CDR1 MGHDK and CDR2 SYGVNS. The DNA of the CDR3 is TGTGCCAGCAGTTGGCAGGGAACCTACGAGCAGTACTTC. This encodes CASSWQGTYEQYF.

This clone was detected only a few times. V usage is TRBV5-1 and J usage is TRBJ1-6; D is uncertain. This CDR3 is 12 amino acids long. Germline-derived CDR1 and CDR2 are SGHRS and YFSETQ. Trimming stripped 0 bases from V and 9 bases from J, with 4 bases between. CDR3 loop: CASSLDSSPLHF. In DNA form, the CDR3 reads TGCGCCAGCAGCTTGGACTCTTCACCCCTCCACTTT.

The chain recombines TRBV5-1 with TRBJ1-6; D gene ambiguous. In germline, CDR1 is SGHRS, CDR2 YFSETQ. The CDR3 runs to 14 residues. The V and J ends lost 0 bases and 4 bases respectively, with 5 bases between them. As DNA, the CDR3 is TGCGCCAGCAGCTTGGGAGAATATAATTCACCCCTCCACTTT. Translation: CASSLGEYNSPLHF.

The genes are TRBV6-8 and TRBJ1-2, with D possibly matching TRBD1 (5 bases). The germline V gene encodes CDR1 MNHGY and CDR2 SAAAGT. Trimming took off 5 bases at V and 8 bases at J, with 15 bases between the two ends. The CDR3 contains 13 residues. The CDR3 is CASSAGPQGGYTF. CDR3 coding DNA: TGTGCCAGCAGTGCGGGACCCCAGGGAGGCTACACCTTC.

The V call is TRBV27, the J call TRBJ2-1, with D unresolved. The CDR3 contains 13 residues. Germline CDR1 reads MNHEY; CDR2 reads SMNVEV (reference sequence). The germline V and J ends were trimmed by 1 base and 6 bases, with 7 bases remaining between them. Here the CDR3 reads CASSLYWANEQFF. CDR3 bases: TGTGCCAGCAGTTTATATTGGGCCAATGAGCAGTTCTTC.

The gene calls are TRBV30 and TRBJ2-3; 8 nucleotides match TRBD2. The CDR3 runs to 15 residues. The germline V gene encodes CDR1 GTSNPN and CDR2 SVGIG (reference sequence). Losses at the gene ends were 4 bases for V and 3 bases for J; bases not matched to a gene: 9. CDR3 DNA sequence: TGTGCCTGGACCGGGAGGGGTGTGGTAACAGATACGCAGTATTTT. Its protein product is CAWTGRGVVTDTQYF.

The chain carries TRBV18 and TRBJ1-1; weak D call: TRBD1 (5 bases). V dropped 1 base and J dropped 3 bases, with 12 bases sitting between them. CDR3 size: 15 residues. Looked up from germline, CDR1 is KGHSH and CDR2 is LQKENI. CDR3 residues: CASSPLPGKDTEAFF. DNA for the CDR3: TGTGCCAGCTCACCACTTCCAGGGAAGGACACTGAAGCTTTCTTT.

On this clone: A junction boundary mismatches the germline segment, possibly from a read error. This chain joins TRBV19 and TRBJ2-2; TRBD1 is a possible D gene (6 bases). The CDR3 runs 15 residues. In germline, CDR1 is LNHDA, CDR2 SQIVND (reference sequence). Written as DNA, the CDR3 is TGTGCCAGTAGTCCCCAGGGGTCGAACACCGGGGAACTGTTTTTT. Translation: CASSPQGSNTGELFF.

This clone was observed a single time. The V and J genes are TRBV5-1 and TRBJ2-7; weak D call: TRBD2 (5 bases). This CDR3 is built from 12 residues. Germline V lookup: CDR1 SGHRS, CDR2 YFSETQ. Trimming removed 4 bases at V and 6 bases at J, with 11 bases between. DNA of the CDR3: TGCGCCAGCAGCGGAGGTCTCGCCGAGCAGTACTTC. Amino acids: CASSGGLAEQYF.